Below are 4 T cell receptor beta chains sequenced from a single sample in a study of T cell responses to AZD1222 COVID-19 vaccine. Only in-frame clones appear in the TCRdb table, and some are missing; sequencing was by immunoSEQ multiplex PCR. The data hold 95,000 to 150,000 clones, with 80% to 90% observed a single time. The sample here was peripheral blood, taken on day 0 of AZD1222 vaccination. These receptors were taken from an adult in good health.

The CDR3 here is CASSGRDSRTDTQYF. The DNA of the CDR3 is TGCGCCAGCAGTGGCCGGGACAGCCGCACAGATACGCAGTATTTT. V and J are TRBV10-2 and TRBJ2-3; 7 bases are a match to TRBD1. CDR1 is WSHSY, CDR2 SAAADI, per germline. The V segment lost 4 bases and the J segment 1 base; nucleotides outside the gene matches: 5. This CDR3 contains 15 residues.

The gene calls are TRBV2 and TRBJ1-1; D remains ambiguous. Germline-derived CDR1 and CDR2 are SNHLY and FYNNEI. The CDR3 consists of 13 residues. The CDR3 sequence is CPPGPYRDTEAFF. CDR3 in DNA: TGTCCACCCGGCCCCTATAGGGACACTGAAGCTTTCTTT.

V and J are TRBV18 and TRBJ2-3; the D gene is possibly TRBD1 (5 bases). Between the trimmed V and J ends, which lost 5 bases and 2 bases, there was a span of 11 bases. Germline assignment: CDR1 KGHSH and CDR2 LQKENI. The CDR3 extends over 14 amino acids. The CDR3 region has the DNA TGTGCCAGCTCATCGCAGACAGACACAGATACGCAGTATTTT. Translated, it gives CASSSQTDTDTQYF.

The chain is built from TRBV6-5 and TRBJ1-6, with TRBD1 identical over 7 bases. CDR1 and CDR2 (germline): MNHEY, SVGAGI. This CDR3 spans 13 amino acids. After removal of 6 bases from V and 8 bases from J, the junction contained 4 bases not matched to a gene. CDR3 bases: TGTGCCAGCAGGGGGACAGATTATTCACCCCTCCACTTT. It codes for CASRGTDYSPLHF.